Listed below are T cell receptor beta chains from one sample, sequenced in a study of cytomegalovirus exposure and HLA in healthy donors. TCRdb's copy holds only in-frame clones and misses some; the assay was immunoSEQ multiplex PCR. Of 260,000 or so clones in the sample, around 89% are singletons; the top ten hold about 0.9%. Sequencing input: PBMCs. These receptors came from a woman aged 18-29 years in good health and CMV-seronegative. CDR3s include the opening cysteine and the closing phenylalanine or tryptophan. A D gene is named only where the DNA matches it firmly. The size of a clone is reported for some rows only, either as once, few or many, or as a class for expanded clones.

CAWSVSGFTEAFF	TGTGCCTGGAGTGTATCCGGGTTTACTGAAGCTTTCTTT	.	13	TRBJ1-1	TRBV30	.
CASSGSSPAGAGIHEQYF	TGTGCCAGCAGTGGGTCCTCCCCAGCTGGGGCGGGGATCCACGAGCAGTACTTC	.	18	TRBJ2-7	TRBV2	.
CAWGWTSAYNEQFF	TGTGCCTGGGGTTGGACTAGCGCCTACAATGAGCAGTTCTTC	.	14	TRBJ2-1	TRBV30	TRBD2
CASKGAGGPYEQYF	TGTGCCAGCAAGGGAGCGGGAGGCCCCTACGAGCAGTACTTC	once	14	TRBJ2-7	TRBV6-5	TRBD2
CASSQGAYLNEQFF	TGTGCCAGCTCACAGGGCGCTTACCTCAATGAGCAGTTCTTC	.	14	TRBJ2-1	TRBV27	.
CASSFGTGAYEQYF	TGTGCCAGCAGCTTCGGGACAGGGGCCTACGAGCAGTACTTC	.	14	TRBJ2-7	TRBV5-6	TRBD1
CASRDSPTRGETQYF	TGTGCCAGCAGGGACAGCCCGACGAGGGGGGAGACCCAGTACTTC	.	15	TRBJ2-5	TRBV28	.
CASSSGTSGDYEQYF	TGTGCCAGTAGTAGCGGGACTAGCGGAGACTACGAGCAGTACTTC	.	15	TRBJ2-7	TRBV19	TRBD2
CASSITGDNQPQHF	TGTGCCAGCAGTATCACAGGAGACAATCAGCCCCAGCATTTT	once	14	TRBJ1-5	TRBV2	.
CASSLPGQGAEGYTF	TGTGCCAGCAGTTTACCGGGACAGGGGGCTGAGGGCTACACCTTC	.	15	TRBJ1-2	TRBV28	TRBD1
CASSYSGGRTSYEQYF	TGTGCCAGCAGTTACTCGGGGGGGAGGACCTCCTACGAGCAGTACTTC	.	16	TRBJ2-7	TRBV6-5	TRBD2
CASSLSSRGLYEQYF	TGTGCCAGCAGTTTATCGTCCAGGGGGCTGTACGAGCAGTACTTC	.	15	TRBJ2-7	TRBV27	TRBD1
CASSQEVRLFF	TGTGCCAGCAGCCAGGAGGTACGGTTGTTCTTC	.	11	TRBJ2-1	TRBV27	.
CASSVSGMYEQYF	TGTGCCAGCAGTGTCTCGGGTATGTACGAGCAGTACTTC	few	13	TRBJ2-7	TRBV28	.
CASSFPGGTGELFF	TGTGCCAGCAGTTTCCCCGGGGGCACCGGGGAGCTGTTTTTT	once	14	TRBJ2-2	TRBV6-6	.
CASSYSLAGNNEQFF	TGTGCCAGCAGTTACAGTCTAGCGGGGAACAATGAGCAGTTCTTC	.	15	TRBJ2-1	TRBV6-6	TRBD2
CAITPDYSNQPQHF	TGTGCCATCACTCCGGACTATAGCAATCAGCCCCAGCATTTT	.	14	TRBJ1-5	TRBV10-3	.
CASSFAGANVLTF	TGTGCCAGCAGCTTCGCTGGGGCCAACGTCCTGACTTTC	.	13	TRBJ2-6	TRBV5-4	.
CASSVSSGTRTDTQYF	TGTGCCAGCAGCGTCTCTAGCGGGACTCGCACAGATACGCAGTATTTT	.	16	TRBJ2-3	TRBV9	TRBD2
CASKAYIAESDTQYF	TGTGCCAGCAAAGCCTATATAGCGGAGTCAGATACGCAGTATTTT	once	15	TRBJ2-3	TRBV2	.
CAWSARTASNQPQHF	TGTGCCTGGAGCGCTCGGACTGCTAGCAATCAGCCCCAGCATTTT	once	15	TRBJ1-5	TRBV30	.
CASSRLSYEQYF	TGTGCCAGCAGCCGTCTTTCCTACGAGCAGTACTTC	once	12	TRBJ2-7	TRBV5-4	.
CASSEKIADRVLSNQPQHF	TGTGCCAGCAGTGAAAAGATAGCGGACCGAGTACTTAGCAATCAGCCCCAGCATTTT	many	19	TRBJ1-5	TRBV6-1	.
CASSQDRRSSYNEQFF	TGCGCCAGCAGCCAAGATCGGCGGTCCTCCTACAATGAGCAGTTCTTC	.	16	TRBJ2-1	TRBV4-1	.
CAISDSGVNTEAFF	TGTGCCATCAGTGATAGCGGGGTGAACACTGAAGCTTTCTTT	.	14	TRBJ1-1	TRBV10-3	.
CASSDGSYGYTF	TGCGCCAGCAGTGACGGGAGCTATGGCTACACCTTC	.	12	TRBJ1-2	TRBV10-1	.
CASSNRQGGNQPQHF	TGTGCCAGCAGTAACCGACAGGGGGGCAATCAGCCCCAGCATTTT	.	15	TRBJ1-5	TRBV28	TRBD1
CATRRGWDTEAFF	TGTGCCACCAGAAGGGGATGGGACACTGAAGCTTTCTTT	.	13	TRBJ1-1	TRBV15	.
CASSRVGYGYTF	TGTGCCAGCAGCAGGGTTGGCTATGGCTACACCTTC	once	12	TRBJ1-2	TRBV6-1	.
CASSDGQGQPQHF	TGTGCCAGCTCAGACGGACAGGGTCAGCCCCAGCATTTT	once	13	TRBJ1-5	TRBV18	TRBD1